The TCR beta chain described here comes from a study of response to subunit inactivated influenza vaccine. TCRdb recomputed calls from the RT-PCR reads with MiXCR, one row per CDR3 protein. The table has roughly 160,000 distinct CDR3 sequences, approximately 11% seen once; the top ten hold roughly 33%. This clonotype originated in a man between 50 and 70 years old who received an inactivated influenza vaccine. The specimen was CD8+ T cells sorted from PBMCs, collected around 2 years after vaccination.

CDR3 residues: CATSYRGGPYNEQFF. The CDR3 DNA sequence: TGTGCCACCAGCTACAGGGGGGGCCCCTACAATGAGCAGTTCTTC. The chain is built from TRBV15 and TRBJ2-1; a possible D gene is TRBD1 (8 bases). Germline V lookup: CDR1 LNHNV, CDR2 YYDKDF (reference sequence). This CDR3 has 15 amino acids. Trimming pared 5 bases from V and 2 bases from J, leaving 13 bases between.